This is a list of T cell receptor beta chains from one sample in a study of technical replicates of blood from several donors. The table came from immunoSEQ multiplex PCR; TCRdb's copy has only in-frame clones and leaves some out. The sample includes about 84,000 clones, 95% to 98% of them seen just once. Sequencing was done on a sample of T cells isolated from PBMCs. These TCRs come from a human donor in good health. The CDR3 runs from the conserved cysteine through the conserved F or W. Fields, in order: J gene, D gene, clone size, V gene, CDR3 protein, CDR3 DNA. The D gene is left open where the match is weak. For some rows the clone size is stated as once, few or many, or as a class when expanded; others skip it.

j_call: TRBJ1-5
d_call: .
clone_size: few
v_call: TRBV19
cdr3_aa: CASSSGQPQHF
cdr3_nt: TGTGCCAGTAGCAGTGGTCAGCCCCAGCATTTT

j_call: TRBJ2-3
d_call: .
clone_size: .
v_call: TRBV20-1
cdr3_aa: CSARDREAQYF
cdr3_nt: TGCAGTGCTAGAGACAGGGAGGCGCAGTATTTT

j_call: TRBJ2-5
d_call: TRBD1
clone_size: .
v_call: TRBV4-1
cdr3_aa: CASSQVGRGTETQYF
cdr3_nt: TGCGCCAGCAGCCAAGTCGGCAGGGGGACAGAGACCCAGTACTTC

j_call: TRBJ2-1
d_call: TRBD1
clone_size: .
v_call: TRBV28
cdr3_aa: CASSLDRGDYGSYNEQFF
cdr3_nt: TGTGCCAGCAGTTTAGACAGGGGCGACTACGGATCCTACAATGAGCAGTTCTTC

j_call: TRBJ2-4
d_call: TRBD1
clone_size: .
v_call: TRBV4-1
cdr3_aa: CASSHRTGLAKNIQYF
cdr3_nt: TGCGCCAGCAGCCATAGGACAGGCCTAGCCAAAAACATTCAGTACTTC

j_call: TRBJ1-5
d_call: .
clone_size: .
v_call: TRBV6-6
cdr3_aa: CASSFKASGNQPQHF
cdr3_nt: TGTGCCAGCAGTTTCAAAGCGAGCGGCAATCAGCCCCAGCATTTT

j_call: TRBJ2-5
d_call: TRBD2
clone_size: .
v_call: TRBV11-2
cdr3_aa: CASHLIAGDLQETQYF
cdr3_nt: TGTGCCAGCCACTTGATAGCGGGGGACCTTCAAGAGACCCAGTACTTC

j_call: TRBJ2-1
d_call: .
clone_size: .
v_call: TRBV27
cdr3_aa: CASSLRLLDVHEQFF
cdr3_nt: TGTGCCAGCAGTTTGCGACTCTTAGACGTCCATGAGCAGTTCTTC

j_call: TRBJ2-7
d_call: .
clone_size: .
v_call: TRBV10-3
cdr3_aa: CATLDSSIYEQYF
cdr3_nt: TGTGCCACCCTAGACAGTAGTATCTACGAGCAGTACTTC

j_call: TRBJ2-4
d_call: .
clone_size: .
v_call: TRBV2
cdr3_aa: CASCLAKNIQYF
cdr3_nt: TGTGCCAGTTGTCTAGCCAAAAACATTCAGTACTTC

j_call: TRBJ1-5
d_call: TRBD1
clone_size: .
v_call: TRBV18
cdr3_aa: CASSPDRGAQPQHF
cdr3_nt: TGTGCCAGCTCACCCGACAGGGGGGCTCAGCCCCAGCATTTT

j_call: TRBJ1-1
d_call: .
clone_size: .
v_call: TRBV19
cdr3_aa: CASNSMTVNTEAFF
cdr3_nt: TGTGCCAGTAATTCCATGACAGTGAACACTGAAGCTTTCTTT

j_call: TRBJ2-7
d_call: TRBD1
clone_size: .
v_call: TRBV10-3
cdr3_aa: CAIRPGTGKVYEQYF
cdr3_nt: TGTGCCATCAGGCCAGGGACAGGGAAAGTATACGAGCAGTACTTC

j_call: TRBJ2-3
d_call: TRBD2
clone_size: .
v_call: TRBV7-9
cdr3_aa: CASSLGLAGGLPTDTQYF
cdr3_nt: TGTGCCAGCAGCTTAGGCCTAGCGGGGGGCCTACCGACAGATACGCAGTATTTT

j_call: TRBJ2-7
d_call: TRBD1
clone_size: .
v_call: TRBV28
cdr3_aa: CASSLPGQGSYEQYF
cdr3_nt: TGTGCCAGCAGTTTGCCGGGACAGGGATCGTACGAGCAGTACTTC

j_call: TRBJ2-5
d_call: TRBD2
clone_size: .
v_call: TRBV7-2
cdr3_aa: CASSLEGLAGQETQYF
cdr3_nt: TGTGCCAGCAGCTTAGAGGGGCTAGCGGGACAAGAGACCCAGTACTTC

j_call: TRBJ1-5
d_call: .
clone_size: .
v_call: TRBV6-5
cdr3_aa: CASRHTGNPNQPQHF
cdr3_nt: TGTGCCAGCAGACACACAGGGAATCCTAATCAGCCCCAGCATTTT

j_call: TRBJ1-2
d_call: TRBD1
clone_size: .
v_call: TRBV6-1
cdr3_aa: CASSEARGTGYGYTF
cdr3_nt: TGTGCCAGCAGTGAAGCGCGAGGGACAGGCTATGGCTACACCTTC

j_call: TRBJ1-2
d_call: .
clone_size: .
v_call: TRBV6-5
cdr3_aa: CASSYLTGNYGYTF
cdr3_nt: TGTGCCAGCAGTTACTTGACGGGGAACTATGGCTACACCTTC

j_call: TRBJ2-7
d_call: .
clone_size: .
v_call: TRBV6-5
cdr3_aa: CASSTGWGSSYEQYF
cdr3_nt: TGTGCCAGCAGTACAGGGTGGGGAAGCTCCTACGAGCAGTACTTC

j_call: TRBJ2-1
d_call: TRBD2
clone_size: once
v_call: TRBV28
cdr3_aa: CASSLSLADHNEQFF
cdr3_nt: TGTGCCAGCAGTTTATCCCTAGCGGACCACAATGAGCAGTTCTTC

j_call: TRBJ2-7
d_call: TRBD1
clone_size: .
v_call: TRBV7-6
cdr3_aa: CASSLGDRGFVGDYEQYF
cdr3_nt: TGTGCCAGCAGCTTAGGGGACAGGGGTTTTGTGGGGGACTACGAGCAGTACTTC

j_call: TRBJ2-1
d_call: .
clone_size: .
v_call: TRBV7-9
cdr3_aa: CASSLDYNLYNEQFF
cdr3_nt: TGTGCCAGCAGCTTAGACTACAATCTTTACAATGAGCAGTTCTTC

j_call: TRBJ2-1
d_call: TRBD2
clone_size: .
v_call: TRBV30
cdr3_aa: CAWNGGAYEQFF
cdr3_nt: TGTGCCTGGAACGGGGGGGCATATGAGCAGTTCTTC

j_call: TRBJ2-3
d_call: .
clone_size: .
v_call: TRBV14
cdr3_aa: CASSLSTTDTQYF
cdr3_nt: TGTGCCAGCAGCCTCAGTACCACAGATACGCAGTATTTT